One and the same sample provided the 13 T cell receptor beta chains below, sequenced in a study of CD8 T cells in ankylosing spondylitis (dated by TCRdb to 2016 to 2017). Library method: 5' RACE. Sequencing was carried out with an Illumina HiSeq 2500. TCRdb reprocessing: public reads trimmed at Q25 with fastp, clones called with MiXCR, in-frame beta chains kept. A single entry per CDR3 protein holds the most common genes and DNA from its merged rows. In this sample the table shows approximately 42,000 distinct CDR3 sequences, 4% of which occur a single time. The ten largest clonotypes hold under 4.5% of the sample. The sample taken for sequencing was blood, either unsorted or a sorted T cell fraction (not recorded which). The receptors were gathered from a female donor with ankylosing spondylitis or in good health (not recorded which).

This clonotype was seen repeatedly, ten times or more. V gene TRBV9 combines with J gene TRBJ2-1, with 12 nucleotides matching TRBD2. Unmatched junction bases numbered 8, after V lost 4 bases and J lost 6 bases. CDR3 length: 16 amino acids. CDR1 SGDLS and CDR2 YYNGEE come from the germline V gene. The CDR3 DNA sequence: TGTGCCAGCAGCCTATCGGGGGGACTAGCGGGCAATGAGCAGTTCTTC. Protein sequence: CASSLSGGLAGNEQFF.

This clonotype was seen at least ten times. The chain joins TRBV9 to TRBJ2-3; 11 nucleotides match TRBD2. The CDR3 has 15 residues. V trimming: 4 bases; J trimming: 5 bases; junction bases outside the gene matches: 6. Per the germline V gene, CDR1 is SGDLS and CDR2 is YYNGEE. The DNA for the CDR3 is TGTGCCAGCAGCATTAGCGGGGGGGCCCAAGATACGCAGTATTTT. Its translation is CASSISGGAQDTQYF.

At least ten counts were recorded for this clonotype. The rearrangement links TRBV9 to TRBJ1-1; no reliable D call. Germline lookup yields CDR1 SGDLS and CDR2 YYNGEE. Deletions cut 0 bases from V and 7 bases from J, with 13 bases between. This CDR3 is 14 amino acids long. The CDR3 is CASSVEPTGSEAFF. The CDR3 coding sequence is TGTGCCAGCAGCGTAGAACCGACGGGCAGTGAAGCTTTCTTT.

This clonotype was counted many times. This rearrangement joins TRBV9 to TRBJ1-5; no firm D call. CDR1 and CDR2 (germline): SGDLS, YYNGEE. The germline V and J ends were trimmed by 0 bases and 0 bases, with 7 bases remaining between them. The CDR3 is made up of 15 amino acids. The CDR3 bases are TGTGCCAGCAGCGTAGACGGGTCTAGCAATCAGCCCCAGCATTTT. It translates to CASSVDGSSNQPQHF. The complete variable domain, with remaining parts taken from reference TRBV9 and TRBJ1-5, reads DSGVTQTPKHLITATGQRVTLRCSPRSGDLSVYWYQQSLDQGLQFLIQYYNGEERAKGNILERFSAQQFPDLHSELNLSSLELGDSALYFCASSVDGSSNQPQHFGDGTRLSIL.

At least ten counts were recorded for this clonotype. This chain links TRBV9 with TRBJ1-1; D possibly corresponds to TRBD1 (5 bases). Germline V gives CDR1 SGDLS, CDR2 YYNGEE. With 4 bases removed from V and 1 base from J, the gap between germline ends came to 11 bases. The CDR3 is 14 residues long. CDR3 region: CASSFAGGNTEAFF. Written as DNA, the CDR3 is TGTGCCAGCAGCTTTGCCGGGGGGAACACTGAAGCTTTCTTT.

This clonotype was detected many times. The rearrangement links TRBV9 to TRBJ2-7, with a weak D call TRBD2 (5 bases). Germline V CDR1 and CDR2: SGDLS, YYNGEE. V was pared by 2 bases and J by 2 bases, with 11 bases between. The length of the CDR3 is 14 residues. CDR3 DNA: TGTGCCAGCAGCGTGGCGGGCGGACCCTACGAGCAGTACTTC. It codes for CASSVAGGPYEQYF.

This clonotype has a count of ten or more. The chain recombines TRBV9 with TRBJ2-6; TRBD2 matches 12 bases. The CDR3 is 17 residues long. The trim removed 4 bases at V and 2 bases at J, leaving 4 bases unmatched. Germline CDR1 is SGDLS and CDR2 is YYNGEE. CDR3 in DNA: TGTGCCAGCAGCCCTAGCGGGGGGGCAGCTGGGGCCAACGTCCTGACTTTC. This translates into CASSPSGGAAGANVLTF.

This clonotype was observed at least ten times. DNA of the CDR3: TGTGCCAGCAGCCTTTCCACGGGGCGCGGTCAGCCCCAGCATTTT. Residues: CASSLSTGRGQPQHF. The J gene is TRBJ1-5, the V gene TRBV9; tentative D call: TRBD1 (5 bases). The V end lost 4 bases, the J end lost 6 bases, and 17 bases lay between the germline ends. The germline V gene encodes CDR1 SGDLS and CDR2 YYNGEE. The length of the CDR3 is 15 residues.

This clonotype was seen at least ten times. The chain couples TRBV9 to TRBJ2-2; 7 bases are shared with TRBD2. In germline, CDR1 is SGDLS, CDR2 YYNGEE. CDR3 length equals 19 residues. The J segment lost 5 bases and the V segment lost 0 bases, leaving 16 bases of the junction unmatched. DNA of the CDR3: TGTGCCAGCAGCGTAGAGCCCCTCGGGCGGGGGAAAGGGACCGGGGAGCTGTTTTTT. Translated, it gives CASSVEPLGRGKGTGELFF. Variable domain in full (rest from reference TRBV9 and TRBJ2-2): DSGVTQTPKHLITATGQRVTLRCSPRSGDLSVYWYQQSLDQGLQFLIQYYNGEERAKGNILERFSAQQFPDLHSELNLSSLELGDSALYFCASSVEPLGRGKGTGELFFGEGSRLTVL.

This clonotype was picked up many times. The chain couples TRBV9 to TRBJ2-7; 13 bases are a match to TRBD2. V shed 4 bases, J shed 3 bases, and the junction held 4 bases outside the gene matches. Germline assignment: CDR1 SGDLS and CDR2 YYNGEE. The length of the CDR3 is 15 residues. The CDR3 DNA reads TGTGCCAGCAGCCCAGGGACTAGCGGGGTCTACGAGCAGTACTTC. Translated, it gives CASSPGTSGVYEQYF.

This clonotype was found many times. The chain employs TRBV9 and TRBJ1-1; the match to TRBD1 covers 8 bases. V was clipped by 3 bases and J by 0 bases; unmatched bases: 4. Germline CDR1 SGDLS, CDR2 YYNGEE. The CDR3 sequence is 15 residues long. The chain's CDR3 is CASSARTGMNTEAFF. CDR3 bases: TGTGCCAGCAGCGCGAGGACAGGGATGAACACTGAAGCTTTCTTT. The full variable domain, in which reference TRBV9 and TRBJ1-1 provide the parts outside the CDR3, is DSGVTQTPKHLITATGQRVTLRCSPRSGDLSVYWYQQSLDQGLQFLIQYYNGEERAKGNILERFSAQQFPDLHSELNLSSLELGDSALYFCASSARTGMNTEAFFGQGTRLTVV.

This clonotype was seen repeatedly, ten times or more. The chain combines TRBV9 with TRBJ1-4; maybe TRBD1 (6 bases). V lost 4 bases, J lost 10 bases, and 14 bases lay in between. This CDR3 spans 13 amino acids. Germline loops: CDR1 SGDLS, CDR2 YYNGEE. The CDR3: CASSRGTKGKLFF. The CDR3 DNA follows: TGTGCCAGCAGCAGAGGGACAAAGGGAAAACTGTTTTTT.

This clonotype was seen at least ten times. The V and J genes are TRBV9 and TRBJ2-1, with 8 bases matching TRBD1. Trimming cost V 2 bases and J 4 bases; bases outside gene matches: 5. The CDR3 sequence is 15 residues long. Germline CDR1 reads SGDLS; CDR2 reads YYNGEE. The CDR3 loop is CASSVRQGWYNEQFF. The CDR3 nucleotides read TGTGCCAGCAGCGTCCGACAGGGGTGGTACAATGAGCAGTTCTTC.